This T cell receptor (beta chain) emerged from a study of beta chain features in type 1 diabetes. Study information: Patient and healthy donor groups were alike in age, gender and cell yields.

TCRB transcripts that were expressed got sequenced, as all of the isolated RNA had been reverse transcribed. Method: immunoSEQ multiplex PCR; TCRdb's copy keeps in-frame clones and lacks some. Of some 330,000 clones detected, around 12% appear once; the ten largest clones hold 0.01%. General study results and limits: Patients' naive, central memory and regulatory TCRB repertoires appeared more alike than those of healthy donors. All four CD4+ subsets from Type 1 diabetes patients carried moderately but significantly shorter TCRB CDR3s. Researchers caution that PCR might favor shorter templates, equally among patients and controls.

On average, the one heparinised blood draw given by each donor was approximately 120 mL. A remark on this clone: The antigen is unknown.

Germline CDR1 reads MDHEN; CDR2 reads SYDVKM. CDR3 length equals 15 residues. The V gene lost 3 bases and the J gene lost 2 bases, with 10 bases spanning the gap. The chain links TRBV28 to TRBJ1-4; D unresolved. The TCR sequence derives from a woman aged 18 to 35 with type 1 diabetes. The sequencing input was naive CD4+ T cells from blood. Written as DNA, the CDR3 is TGTGCCAGCAGTTTTTCCAGTACCACTAATGAAAAACTGTTTTTT. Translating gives CASSFSSTTNEKLFF.